These T cell receptor beta chains were read from a single sample in a study of blood T cell repertoires in COVID-19. The method was immunoSEQ multiplex PCR; TCRdb's version includes in-frame clones alone and lacks a portion of them. Seen here are about 41,000 clones, approximately 80% observed once, and the top ten hold roughly 2.5%. Sequencing used peripheral blood. The receptors stem from a woman in her sixties or seventies with acute or convalescent COVID-19. Each CDR3 is given with its conserved first and last residue. A D gene is named only where the DNA matches it firmly. A row's size may be missing; if present it is once, few, many or a size class.

v_call	d_call	clone_size	j_call	cdr3_nt	cdr3_aa
TRBV29-1	TRBD1	.	TRBJ1-1	TGCAGCGTAGCTACTCCTGGGACAGCCCTGAACACTGAAGCTTTCTTT	CSVATPGTALNTEAFF
TRBV11-3	.	.	TRBJ2-7	TGTGCCAGCACCGCCGGGACTCTCTACGAGCAGTACTTC	CASTAGTLYEQYF
TRBV19	TRBD1	.	TRBJ2-7	TGTGCCAGTAGTATTCGACAGGGGACAAATCCCTACTCCTACGAGCAGTACTTC	CASSIRQGTNPYSYEQYF
TRBV6-4	.	.	TRBJ2-2	TGTGCCAGCCAGAGGAGGGTTAGCACCGGGGAGCTGTTTTTT	CASQRRVSTGELFF
TRBV18	TRBD1	.	TRBJ1-6	TGTGCCAGCTCACCAGGGACAGGGAATTCACCCCTCCACTTT	CASSPGTGNSPLHF
TRBV2	.	.	TRBJ1-3	TGTGCCAGCAGTAACAGGAGAAGAGAAAACACCATATATTTT	CASSNRRRENTIYF
TRBV29-1	.	.	TRBJ2-2	TGCAGCGTTGGTGGTCAGGGCACCGGGGAGCTGTTTTTT	CSVGGQGTGELFF
TRBV5-1	TRBD1	.	TRBJ1-3	TGCGCCAGCGGATCCGGGACAGGGGCTGGAAACACCATATATTTT	CASGSGTGAGNTIYF
TRBV5-6	.	.	TRBJ2-3	TGTGCCAGCAGCACCATCGGGGGGCTAACAGATACGCAGTATTTT	CASSTIGGLTDTQYF
TRBV11-2	TRBD2	.	TRBJ2-1	TGTGCCAGCAGCCCTCGGCTAGCGGTCATAGGGAATGAGCAGTTCTTC	CASSPRLAVIGNEQFF
TRBV5-1	.	.	TRBJ2-3	TGCGCCAGCAGCCCCGGAGGGACGGGAACGCAGTATTTT	CASSPGGTGTQYF
TRBV19	.	.	TRBJ2-2	TGTGCCAGTAGTAAAGGGACAACGAACACCGGGGAGCTGTTTTTT	CASSKGTTNTGELFF
TRBV5-1	.	.	TRBJ2-7	TGCGCCAGCGGTTTAGGGACACGGGACTCCTACGAGCAGTACTTC	CASGLGTRDSYEQYF
TRBV29-1	TRBD1	.	TRBJ1-1	TGCAGCGTTGTTGTCTCCAGGGGGCCCACTGAAGCTTTCTTT	CSVVVSRGPTEAFF
TRBV28	.	.	TRBJ1-2	TGTGCCAGCAGCCCAGACAGTAACTATGGCTACACCTTC	CASSPDSNYGYTF
TRBV9	TRBD1	.	TRBJ2-3	TGTGCCAGCAGCAGGGGACAGGGGGCCCCAGATACGCAGTATTTT	CASSRGQGAPDTQYF
TRBV5-6	.	.	TRBJ1-1	TGTGCCAGCAGCTTGGTGCAGCGCATGAACACTGAAGCTTTCTTT	CASSLVQRMNTEAFF
TRBV5-4	TRBD1	.	TRBJ1-4	TGTGCCAGCAGCTCCGGGACAGGGCAGGAAAAACTGTTTTTT	CASSSGTGQEKLFF
TRBV15	.	.	TRBJ2-7	TGTGCCACCAGCAGAGAGGGTGGGAGCTACGAGCAGTACTTC	CATSREGGSYEQYF
TRBV6-1	TRBD1	.	TRBJ1-2	TGTGCCAGCAGTGAAATTGTGCCCCGGGACAGATATGGCTACACCTTC	CASSEIVPRDRYGYTF
TRBV3-1/TRBV3-2	.	.	TRBJ2-1	TGTGCCAGCAGCCAAGATCAGGTCGTCCATGAGCAGTTCTTC	CASSQDQVVHEQFF
TRBV19	.	.	TRBJ1-2	TGTGCCAGTAGTATGGCCTACAGGGATCGTTATGGCTACACCTTC	CASSMAYRDRYGYTF
TRBV13	TRBD2	.	TRBJ2-3	TGTGCCAGCAGCTCCGTCTATGAGCGAATAAAGCGGGGGCACACAGATACGCAGTATTTT	CASSSVYERIKRGHTDTQYF
TRBV10-3	TRBD1	.	TRBJ1-1	TGTGCCATCAGTTGGGACAGTAATGAAGCTTTCTTT	CAISWDSNEAFF
TRBV19	.	.	TRBJ2-7	TGTGCCAGTAGTCTTGTGTGGGGGCGCGAGCAGTACTTC	CASSLVWGREQYF
TRBV28	TRBD1	.	TRBJ1-1	TGTGCCAGCAGTTATCTCGGGCTGGGACAGGCCAACGAGGGGACTGAAGCTTTCTTT	CASSYLGLGQANEGTEAFF
TRBV6-5	.	.	TRBJ1-2	TGTGCCAGCAGTTACTCGACTGGAGGTACTTATGGCTACACCTTC	CASSYSTGGTYGYTF
TRBV4-2	.	.	TRBJ2-3	TGTGCCAGCAGCCAAGCCCGGGAAGATACGCAGTATTTT	CASSQAREDTQYF
TRBV2	TRBD1	.	TRBJ1-1	TGTGCCAGCGTGGGACAGGGTGGGGGCACTGAAGCTTTCTTT	CASVGQGGGTEAFF
TRBV6-5	.	few	TRBJ1-5	TGTGCCAGCAGTAGAGTGGGAGGAAGCAATCAGCCCCAGCATTTT	CASSRVGGSNQPQHF
TRBV13	.	.	TRBJ2-7	TGTGCCAGCAGCTTAGTGGGGTTTGGGGTAGCAGCGGTCGAGCAGTACTTC	CASSLVGFGVAAVEQYF
TRBV18	TRBD1	.	TRBJ1-3	TGTGCCAGCTCATCGACTCGGACAGGGCCCTCTGGAAACACCATATATTTT	CASSSTRTGPSGNTIYF
TRBV11-2	TRBD2	.	TRBJ2-7	TGTGCCAGCAGCTACGGGGACTACTCCTACGAGCAGTACTTC	CASSYGDYSYEQYF
TRBV29-1	TRBD2	.	TRBJ2-1	TGCAGCGTTGGGACTAGCGGGCCTCGGCTACGGACAAGCAATGAGCAGTTCTTC	CSVGTSGPRLRTSNEQFF
TRBV10-3	.	once	TRBJ2-7	TGTGCCATCAGTGAGTTCGGACAATCCTACGAGCAGTACTTC	CAISEFGQSYEQYF
TRBV14	.	.	TRBJ2-5	TGTGCCAGCAGTCTCGCAGGGGCCCACTGGGAGACCCAGTACTTC	CASSLAGAHWETQYF
TRBV2	TRBD1	once	TRBJ1-1	TGTGCCAGCACCTACAGGGGGTTGAACACTGAAGCTTTCTTT	CASTYRGLNTEAFF
TRBV4-2	.	.	TRBJ1-4	TGTGCCAGCAGCTCCCGACAAGCAACTAATGAAAAACTGTTTTTT	CASSSRQATNEKLFF
TRBV19	.	.	TRBJ1-5	TGTGCCAGTATAGGAGTGAGCAATCAGCCCCAGCATTTT	CASIGVSNQPQHF
TRBV4-1	.	.	TRBJ1-2	TGCGCCAGCAGCCCGATAGGGAGAGACTATGGCTACACCTTC	CASSPIGRDYGYTF